Sequencing of this TCR beta chain was carried out in a study of shared clonotypes between healthy human individuals. Running of the assay took place at deep level. This table comes from immunoSEQ multiplex PCR, and its TCRdb copy is limited to in-frame clones, with some not included. There are about 480,000 clones in the sample; over 60% occur only once, and around 13% lies in the top ten. The germline V gene has CDR1 SGHNT and CDR2 YENEEA. The CDR3 sequence is 14 residues long. Trimming took 2 bases from V and 7 from J; bases not matched to a gene: 4. Study-level results: The study drew on few donors, limiting represented genetic and exposure-history diversity.

About this clone: Its specificity is not known.

The chain links TRBV11-3 to TRBJ2-1; the match to TRBD1 covers 8 bases. The sequence was obtained from a woman between 40 and 50 years old in good health. Some clones in this sample may be carry-over from other donors' samples. Sequenced material: PBMCs. The chain's CDR3 is CASSLNRQGNEQFF. The CDR3 coding sequence is TGTGCCAGCAGCTTAAATCGACAGGGGAATGAGCAGTTCTTC. Combining the CDR3 with reference TRBV11-3 and TRBJ2-1 gives the whole variable domain EAGVVQSPRYKIIEKKQPVAFWCNPISGHNTLYWYLQNLGQGPELLIRYENEEAVDDSQLPKDRFSAERLKGVDSTLKIQPAELGDSAVYLCASSLNRQGNEQFFGPGTRLTVL.